Listed below are T cell receptor beta chains from one sample, sequenced in a study of cytomegalovirus exposure and HLA in healthy donors. Sequencing used immunoSEQ multiplex PCR; TCRdb keeps in-frame clones, though not all of them. The sample includes roughly 100,000 clones, 70% to 80% of them seen just once. Sequencing was done on a sample of PBMCs. These receptor sequences come from a male donor in good health and CMV-seropositive. The CDR3 runs from the conserved cysteine through the conserved F or W. A D gene is named only where the DNA matches it firmly. The size of a clone is reported for some rows only, either as once, few or many, or as a class for expanded clones.

TRBD2	TRBV15	TRBJ2-1	-	CATSRGQRGDNEQFF	TGTGCCACCAGCAGAGGCCAGCGGGGAGACAATGAGCAGTTCTTC
TRBD2	TRBV18	TRBJ2-2	-	CASSPTSDSNTGELFF	TGTGCCAGCTCGCCTACTAGCGACTCGAACACCGGGGAGCTGTTTTTT
-	TRBV18	TRBJ2-7	-	CASSPPLGGYEQYF	TGTGCCAGCTCACCCCCCTTAGGGGGCTACGAGCAGTACTTC
TRBD1	TRBV19	TRBJ2-2	-	CASKRGTGYTGELFF	TGTGCCAGTAAAAGGGGGACAGGGTACACCGGGGAGCTGTTTTTT
-	TRBV5-1	TRBJ1-2	few	CASSSTLDYGYTF	TGCGCCAGCAGCTCGACACTGGACTATGGCTACACCTTC
TRBD1	TRBV7-6	TRBJ1-4	-	CASSTGGWEKLFF	TGTGCCAGCAGCACAGGGGGCTGGGAAAAACTGTTTTTT
TRBD1	TRBV30	TRBJ1-6	-	CAWSVPWGQLNSPLHF	TGTGCCTGGAGTGTACCTTGGGGACAGCTTAATTCACCCCTCCACTTT
-	TRBV6-6	TRBJ1-5	-	CASTPTVPSNQPQHF	TGTGCCAGCACCCCGACAGTCCCAAGCAATCAGCCCCAGCATTTT
TRBD1	TRBV9	TRBJ1-3	-	CASSSRTGALPGIYF	TGTGCCAGCAGCTCCCGGACAGGGGCGCTCCCCGGCATATATTTT
-	TRBV11-3	TRBJ2-3	-	CASSSPADSDTQYF	TGTGCCAGCTCCTCCCCAGCGGACTCGGATACGCAGTATTTT
-	TRBV19	TRBJ2-1	-	CASSPVGLNEQFF	TGTGCCAGTAGCCCCGTCGGACTAAATGAGCAGTTCTTC
-	TRBV27	TRBJ2-1	-	CASSEGNEQFF	TGTGCCAGCAGCGAGGGAAATGAGCAGTTCTTC
-	TRBV4-1	TRBJ2-1	-	CASSHFPRQRSYNEQFF	TGCGCCAGCAGCCATTTCCCCCGGCAGCGGTCCTACAATGAGCAGTTCTTC
TRBD2	TRBV5-1	TRBJ2-1	-	CASSLTGGRNEQFF	TGCGCCAGCAGCTTGACCGGGGGGAGAAATGAGCAGTTCTTC
-	TRBV18	TRBJ2-5	-	CASSEDSKETQYF	TGTGCCAGCTCGGAGGACAGCAAGGAGACCCAGTACTTC
-	TRBV21-1	TRBJ2-2	-	CASSKVPRTRGTGELFF	TGTGCCAGCAGCAAAGTTCCTCGGACTAGAGGTACCGGGGAGCTGTTTTTT
-	TRBV6-5	TRBJ2-7	few	CASSSRLSSAIYEQYF	TGTGCCAGCAGTTCACGACTATCCTCCGCCATCTACGAGCAGTACTTC
TRBD2	TRBV6-6	TRBJ2-7	-	CASSISSGDSYEQYF	TGTGCCAGCAGCATCAGTAGCGGGGACTCCTACGAGCAGTACTTC
TRBD1	TRBV5-1	TRBJ1-4	once	CASSLETGVGEKLFF	TGCGCCAGCAGCTTGGAGACAGGGGTAGGCGAAAAACTGTTTTTT
-	TRBV11-2	TRBJ1-1	-	CASSWQGIGNTEAFF	TGTGCCAGCAGCTGGCAGGGAATAGGGAACACTGAAGCTTTCTTT
-	TRBV29-1	TRBJ1-2	-	CSVAQGYGYTF	TGCAGCGTTGCACAGGGATATGGCTACACCTTC
-	TRBV5-1	TRBJ1-2	-	CASSLGQNNYGYTF	TGCGCCAGCAGCTTGGGGCAGAACAACTATGGCTACACCTTC
-	TRBV28	TRBJ2-3	once	CASSPQNGGVGQYF	TGTGCCAGCAGCCCACAAAACGGCGGGGTAGGGCAGTATTTT
TRBD1	TRBV4-3	TRBJ2-2	-	CASSQELRDRGTGELFF	TGCGCCAGCAGCCAAGAGCTCCGGGACAGGGGAACCGGGGAGCTGTTTTTT
TRBD1	TRBV9	TRBJ2-1	-	CASSRTGTGVYNEQFF	TGTGCCAGCAGCAGAACCGGGACAGGGGTATACAATGAGCAGTTCTTC
-	TRBV4-1	TRBJ2-7	few	CASSQEEGVRVSEQYF	TGCGCCAGCAGCCAAGAAGAGGGGGTAAGGGTGTCCGAGCAGTACTTC
-	TRBV11-3	TRBJ2-2	-	CASTLGQGFTGELFF	TGTGCCAGCACCCTGGGACAAGGTTTCACCGGGGAGCTGTTTTTT
TRBD1	TRBV19	TRBJ2-7	-	CASRSGQGYTYEQYF	TGTGCCAGTAGATCGGGACAGGGCTACACCTACGAGCAGTACTTC
TRBD1	TRBV14	TRBJ2-1	-	CASSQGRTGGINEQFF	TGTGCCAGCAGCCAAGGGAGGACAGGGGGTATCAATGAGCAGTTCTTC
-	TRBV7-2	TRBJ2-7	once	CASSFGVAVTYEQYF	TGTGCCAGCAGCTTTGGAGTAGCGGTGACCTACGAGCAGTACTTC
-	TRBV28	TRBJ1-1	once	CASSPPGEGSSEAFF	TGTGCCAGCAGTCCCCCAGGGGAGGGGTCCTCTGAAGCTTTCTTT
-	TRBV29-1	TRBJ1-2	-	CSVEFSLRDKDYGYTF	TGCAGCGTTGAATTCTCCCTCCGGGACAAGGACTATGGCTACACCTTC
-	TRBV2	TRBJ2-2	-	CASSVLEAGELFF	TGTGCCAGCAGTGTCCTAGAGGCCGGGGAGCTGTTTTTT
TRBD1	TRBV9	TRBJ2-3	-	CASSVAGQGGTDTQYF	TGTGCCAGCAGCGTAGCTGGACAGGGAGGCACAGATACGCAGTATTTT
-	TRBV10-3	TRBJ2-3	-	CAISSSDTQYF	TGTGCCATCAGTTCATCAGATACGCAGTATTTT
-	TRBV7-2	TRBJ2-1	few	CASSLEVRRSAPYNEQFF	TGTGCCAGCAGCTTAGAGGTTCGGCGGAGCGCGCCATACAATGAGCAGTTCTTC
TRBD2	TRBV29-1	TRBJ2-1	few	CSVASGTSYNEQFF	TGCAGCGTGGCAAGCGGGACCTCCTACAATGAGCAGTTCTTC
-	TRBV7-9	TRBJ2-7	once	CSSSLNWQDEQYF	TGTTCCAGCAGCTTAAACTGGCAGGACGAGCAGTACTTC
-	TRBV29-1	TRBJ2-3	-	CSVGSEPNTQYF	TGCAGCGTTGGCTCGGAGCCTAATACGCAGTATTTT
TRBD2	TRBV6-1	TRBJ2-2	-	CASSVQREFATGELFF	TGTGCCAGCAGTGTACAGCGGGAATTTGCCACCGGGGAGCTGTTTTTT
-	TRBV29-1	TRBJ2-3	-	CSVAGNTDTQYF	TGCAGCGTTGCGGGGAACACAGATACGCAGTATTTT
TRBD1	TRBV30	TRBJ1-2	-	CAWSVPPDRGFGDGYTF	TGTGCCTGGAGTGTTCCCCCCGACAGGGGCTTTGGCGATGGCTACACCTTC
-	TRBV28	TRBJ1-1	-	CASSRIGPQGTEAFF	TGTGCCAGCAGCCGAATTGGCCCCCAGGGCACTGAAGCTTTCTTT
-	TRBV30	TRBJ2-2	-	CAWRLGGYTGELFF	TGTGCCTGGCGTCTCGGGGGATACACCGGGGAGCTGTTTTTT
TRBD2	TRBV28	TRBJ2-1	-	CASSSGSGRGNEQFF	TGTGCCAGCAGTTCCGGTAGCGGGAGGGGGAATGAGCAGTTCTTC
-	TRBV28	TRBJ2-7	-	CASSLDKYEQYF	TGTGCCAGCAGTTTAGACAAATACGAGCAGTACTTC